This T cell receptor beta chain was recorded in a study of T cell changes during pregnancy in multiple sclerosis. This table comes from immunoSEQ multiplex PCR, and its TCRdb copy is limited to in-frame clones, with some not included. The table lists 30,000 to 45,000 clones, 91% of them singletons. V was clipped by 1 base and J by 10 bases, with 15 bases between them. The germline V gene encodes CDR1 SGHRS and CDR2 YFSETQ. The CDR3 spans 14 residues. This clonotype originated in a female donor in good health, enrolled as a control in a pregnancy study. The J gene is TRBJ2-1, the V gene TRBV5-1; D is perhaps TRBD2 (6 bases). This sample comprised CD4+ T cells from peripheral blood mononuclear cells, obtained in the second trimester of pregnancy. CDR3 coding DNA: TGCGCCAGCAGCTTGACCGAACTAGCCAGGGAGCAGTTCTTC. Translating gives CASSLTELAREQFF. The full variable domain, its missing parts supplied by reference TRBV5-1 and TRBJ2-1, is KAGVTQTPRYLIKTRGQQVTLSCSPISGHRSVSWYQQTPGQGLQFLFEYFSETQRNKGNFPGRFSGRQFSNSRSEMNVSTLELGDSALYLCASSLTELAREQFFGPGTRLTVL.